The source of this T cell receptor (beta chain) is a study of identical twins' blood T cells. Study-wide results and caveats: Shared environment remains a possible cause of twin similarity. Out-of-frame TCRbeta clonotypes reportedly had markedly more similar V usage in twins than unrelated donors.

Germline lookup yields CDR1 SQVTM and CDR2 ANQGSEA. The CDR3 extends over 13 amino acids. Deletions cut 8 bases from V and 0 bases from J, with 13 bases between. This clonotype has a count of ten or more. What it recognizes is unknown. TCR cDNA libraries were made from RNA using a previously described, modified protocol. TCRdb passed the 5' RACE reads through MiXCR, listing each CDR3 protein once. In the table there are a few hundred thousand distinct CDR3 sequences, 25% to 35% of which are singletons. This sequence originates from a woman between 18 and 49 years old in good health. The rearrangement uses TRBV29-1 and TRBJ1-1; tentative D call: TRBD1 (5 bases). Sequencing was performed on PBMCs. CDR3 sequence (DNA): TGCAGCTCCCGGGGGGGAATGAACACTGAAGCTTTCTTT. Protein sequence: CSSRGGMNTEAFF.